The 15 T cell receptor beta chains in this list originate from one sample, sequenced in a study of T cell responses to AZD1222 COVID-19 vaccine. TCRdb's table, derived via immunoSEQ multiplex PCR, lists solely in-frame clones and lacks some. The sample lists some 160,000 clones, around nine tenths occurring once. The sample was peripheral blood, taken 28 days after the second AZD1222 dose. Source of these receptors: an adult who received the AZD1222 COVID-19 vaccine.

This chain uses TRBV30 with TRBJ1-4, with 8 bases matching TRBD1. The CDR3 length is 14 residues. Germline CDR1 is GTSNPN and CDR2 is SVGIG (reference sequence). V shed 4 bases, J shed 10 bases, and the junction held 11 bases outside the gene matches. DNA for the CDR3: TGTGCCTGGATGGCGGCAGGGGGCTCTGGAAAACTGTTTTTT. It is translated as CAWMAAGGSGKLFF.

This sequence joins TRBV7-9 and TRBJ2-1; D call uncertain. Per germline, CDR1 SEHNR and CDR2 FQNEAQ (reference sequence). The CDR3 is 11 amino acids. Trimming left V 5 bases short and J 4 bases short, with 3 bases between. As DNA, the CDR3 is TGTGCCAGCAGCCGGTACAATGAGCAGTTCTTC. It is translated as CASSRYNEQFF.

V is TRBV18 and J is TRBJ2-7; D uncertain. Trimming stripped 4 bases from V and 1 base from J, with 8 bases between. The CDR3 is 13 residues long. CDR1 is KGHSH, CDR2 LQKENI, per germline. DNA for the CDR3: TGTGCCAGCTCACGGACCCAGTCCTACGAGCAGTACTTC. This sequence encodes CASSRTQSYEQYF.

The chain couples TRBV15 to TRBJ2-7; 10 positions match TRBD1. Per the germline V gene, CDR1 is LNHNV and CDR2 is YYDKDF (reference sequence). The trim removed 4 bases at V and 3 bases at J, leaving 6 bases unmatched. The CDR3 consists of 15 residues. This chain's CDR3 is CATSISGTGVYEQYF. The CDR3 nucleotides read TGTGCCACCAGCATTTCCGGGACAGGGGTCTACGAGCAGTACTTC.

The chain has TRBV3-1 (or the pseudogene TRBV3-2) and TRBJ2-5, with D possibly being TRBD1 (5 bases). This CDR3 has 15 residues. Deletions cut 5 bases from V and 2 bases from J, with 15 bases between. CDR1 and CDR2 (germline): LGHDT, YNNKEL (reference sequence). CDR3 in amino acids: CASSFDRLLQETQYF. CDR3 nucleotide sequence: TGTGCCAGCAGCTTTGACAGACTCCTTCAAGAGACCCAGTACTTC.

The chain combines TRBV25-1 with TRBJ1-2, with TRBD1 identical over 7 bases. CDR1 is MGHDK, CDR2 SYGVNS, per germline. The CDR3 contains 13 residues. The trim removed 3 bases at V and 4 bases at J, leaving 2 bases unmatched. CDR3 coding DNA: TGTGCCAGCAGTGACGGACAGGTCTATGGCTACACCTTC. This translates into CASSDGQVYGYTF.

The chain is built from TRBV20-1 and TRBJ2-3, with D tentatively TRBD1 or TRBD2 (5 bases each). CDR1 is DFQATT, CDR2 SNEGSKA, per germline (reference sequence). The V end lost 8 bases, the J end lost 14 bases, and 20 bases lay between the germline ends. The CDR3 extends over 11 amino acids. CDR3 coding DNA: TGCAGTACGGGATTCCATCGACAGTGGTATTTT. This codes for CSTGFHRQWYF.

The genes are TRBV7-9 and TRBJ1-1, with D tentatively TRBD1 (5 bases). The CDR3 is 16 residues long. Trimming stripped 5 bases from V and 1 base from J, with 17 bases between. Germline V gene sequence: CDR1 SEHNR, CDR2 FQNEAQ (reference sequence). DNA for the CDR3: TGTGCCAGCAGCCCCCTAGGGGTTTTTACGAACACTGAAGCTTTCTTT. It specifies CASSPLGVFTNTEAFF.

This sequence joins TRBV9 and TRBJ1-4; a possible D gene is TRBD1 (6 bases). V was clipped by 5 bases and J by 3 bases, with 14 bases between them. The germline CDR1 and CDR2 sequences are SGDLS and YYNGEE. The CDR3 spans 15 residues. The CDR3 bases are TGTGCCAGCAGTCGAAGGGGGGGTTCTAATGAAAAACTGTTTTTT. Protein sequence: CASSRRGGSNEKLFF.

V usage is TRBV6-2 or TRBV6-3 and J usage is TRBJ2-5; 7 nucleotides agree with TRBD2. Germline-derived CDR1 and CDR2 are MNHEY and SVGEGT. The J segment lost 5 bases and the V segment lost 4 bases, leaving 4 bases of the junction unmatched. The CDR3 is 13 residues long. CDR3 sequence: CASSWGGGETQYF. The CDR3 DNA is TGTGCCAGCAGTTGGGGGGGAGGGGAGACCCAGTACTTC.

In its sample, this clone was seen a few times. The chain recombines TRBV5-1 with TRBJ2-2; TRBD1 matches at 8 bases. The germline V gene has CDR1 SGHRS and CDR2 YFSETQ. This CDR3 comprises 16 residues. V lost 3 bases and J lost 4; bases outside the gene matches: 8. In DNA form, the CDR3 reads TGCGCCAGCAGCTCCCAGGGGGCTCGCGGCACCGGGGAGCTGTTTTTT. Protein product: CASSSQGARGTGELFF. The entire variable domain, with the rest obtained from reference TRBV5-1 and TRBJ2-2, is as follows: KAGVTQTPRYLIKTRGQQVTLSCSPISGHRSVSWYQQTPGQGLQFLFEYFSETQRNKGNFPGRFSGRQFSNSRSEMNVSTLELGDSALYLCASSSQGARGTGELFFGEGSRLTVL.

The chain combines TRBV7-9 with TRBJ1-2; 10 nucleotides line up with TRBD1. CDR3 length: 14 residues. Germline CDR1 reads SEHNR; CDR2 reads FQNEAQ (reference sequence). J was trimmed by 6 bases and V by 7 bases; bases with no gene match: 8. CDR3 DNA: TGTGCCAGCACCGACGCCGGGACAGGGGATGGCTACACCTTC. This translates into CASTDAGTGDGYTF.

This rearrangement joins TRBV27 to TRBJ2-7; D is undetermined. The CDR3 totals 13 residues. The V and J ends lost 6 bases and 1 base respectively, with 10 bases between them. CDR1 and CDR2 (germline): MNHEY, SMNVEV (reference sequence). CDR3 protein: CASSSGPSYEQYF. The DNA for the CDR3 is TGTGCCAGCAGCTCCGGACCGTCCTACGAGCAGTACTTC.

This chain connects TRBV6-5 to TRBJ1-6; unclear D gene. Trimming pared 5 bases from V and 7 bases from J, leaving 6 bases between. The CDR3 runs 12 residues. Looked up from germline, CDR1 is MNHEY and CDR2 is SVGAGI. This CDR3 is CASSRQNSPLHF. The CDR3 DNA is TGTGCCAGCAGTCGCCAGAATTCACCCCTCCACTTT.

The chain carries TRBV7-6 and TRBJ1-5, with D unresolved. Germline values: CDR1 SGHVS, CDR2 FNYEAQ. The CDR3 is 14 residues long. V gave up 5 bases and J gave up 2 bases, with 10 bases separating them. CDR3 coding DNA: TGTGCCAGCAGCCCCGGGAGAGGCAATCAGCCCCAGCATTTT. It specifies CASSPGRGNQPQHF.